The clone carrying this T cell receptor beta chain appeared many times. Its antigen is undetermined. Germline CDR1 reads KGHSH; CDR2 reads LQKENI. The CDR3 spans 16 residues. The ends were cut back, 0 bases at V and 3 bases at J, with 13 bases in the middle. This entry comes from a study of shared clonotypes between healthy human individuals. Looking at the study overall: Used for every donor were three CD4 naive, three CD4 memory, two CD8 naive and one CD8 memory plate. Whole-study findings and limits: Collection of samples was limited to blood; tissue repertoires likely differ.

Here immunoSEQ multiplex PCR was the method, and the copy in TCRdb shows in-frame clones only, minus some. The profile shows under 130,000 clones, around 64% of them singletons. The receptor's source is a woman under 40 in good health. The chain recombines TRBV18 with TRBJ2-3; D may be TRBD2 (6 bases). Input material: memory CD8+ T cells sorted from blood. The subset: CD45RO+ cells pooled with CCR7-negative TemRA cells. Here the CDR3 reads CASSPPTSLGTDTQYF. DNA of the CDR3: TGTGCCAGCTCACCACCAACTAGCCTCGGGACAGATACGCAGTATTTT.